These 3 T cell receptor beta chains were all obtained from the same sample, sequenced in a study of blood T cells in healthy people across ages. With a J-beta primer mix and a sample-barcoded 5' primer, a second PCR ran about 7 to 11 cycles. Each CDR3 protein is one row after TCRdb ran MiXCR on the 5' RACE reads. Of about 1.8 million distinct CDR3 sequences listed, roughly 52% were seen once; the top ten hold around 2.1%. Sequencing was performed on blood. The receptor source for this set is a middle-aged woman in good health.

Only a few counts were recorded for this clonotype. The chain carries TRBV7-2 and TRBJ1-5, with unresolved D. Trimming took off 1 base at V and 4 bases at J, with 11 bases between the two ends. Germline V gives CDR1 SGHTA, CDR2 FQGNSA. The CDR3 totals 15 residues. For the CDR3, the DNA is TGTGCCAGCAGCTTAGATTGGACGGGAAATCAGCCCCAGCATTTT. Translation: CASSLDWTGNQPQHF.

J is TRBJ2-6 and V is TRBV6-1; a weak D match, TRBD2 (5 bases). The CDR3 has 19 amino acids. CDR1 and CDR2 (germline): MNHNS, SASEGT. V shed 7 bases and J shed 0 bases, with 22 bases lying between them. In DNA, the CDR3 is TGTGCCAGCACCCTATGGGGTGGGAGTCCCTTCTCTGGGGCCAACGTCCTGACTTTC. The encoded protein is CASTLWGGSPFSGANVLTF.

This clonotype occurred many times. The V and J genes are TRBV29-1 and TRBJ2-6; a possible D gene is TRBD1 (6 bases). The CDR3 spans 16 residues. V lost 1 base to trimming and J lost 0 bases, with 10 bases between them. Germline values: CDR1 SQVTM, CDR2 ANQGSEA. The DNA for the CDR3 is TGCAGCGTTGAAGTTGGCAGGGGCTCTGGGGCCAACGTCCTGACTTTC. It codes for CSVEVGRGSGANVLTF.